This paragraph reports one T cell receptor beta chain. A junction end diverges from the germline sequence, so it may reflect a read error. Germline V lookup: CDR1 SSHAT, CDR2 FNYEAQ (reference sequence). This CDR3 region has 16 residues. Study members were between about 18 and 100 years old and lived in 25 or so US regions. Cohort 3 donors counted as recovered after two negative PCRs, clearance, or resolved symptoms. Sequenced by immunoSEQ multiplex PCR; TCRdb stores in-frame clones only, minus some. Of about 250,000 clones detected, about 90% appear once; the ten largest clones hold approximately 2%. The data were obtained in a study of blood T cell repertoires in COVID-19. In the study overall: Samples of COVID-19 (acute and convalescent) were obtained from the United States, Italy and Spain. The cDNA or gDNA used as material had been derived from T cells, B-cell-depleted T cells, or PBMCs.

The sequenced sample consisted of PBMCs or T cells enriched from blood (not recorded which). The receptor comes from a woman aged 18 to 35 who had recovered from COVID-19. The rearrangement joins TRBV7-7 to TRBJ2-5; 10 positions agree with TRBD1. CDR3 in DNA: TGTGCTAGCAGCTTAGGACAGGGGGGAAGTTTCGAGACCCAGTACTTC. The encoded protein is CASSLGQGGSFETQYF.